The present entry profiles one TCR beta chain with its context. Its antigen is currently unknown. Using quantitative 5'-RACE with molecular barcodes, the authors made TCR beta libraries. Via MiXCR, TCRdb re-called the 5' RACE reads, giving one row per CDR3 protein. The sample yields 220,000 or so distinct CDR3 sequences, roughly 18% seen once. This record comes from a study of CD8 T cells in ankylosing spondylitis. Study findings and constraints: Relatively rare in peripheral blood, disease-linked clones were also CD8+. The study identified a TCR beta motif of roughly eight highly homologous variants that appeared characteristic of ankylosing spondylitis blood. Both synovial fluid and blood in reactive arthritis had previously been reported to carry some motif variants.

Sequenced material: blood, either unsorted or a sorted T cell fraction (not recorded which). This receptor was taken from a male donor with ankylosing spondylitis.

CDR3: CATSRDGTNSQPQHF. The CDR3, as DNA: TGTGCCACCAGCAGAGATGGGACTAATAGTCAGCCCCAGCATTTT. The chain carries TRBV15 and TRBJ1-5; possible D gene TRBD1, 5 bases. The V gene's germline CDR1 is LNHNV and CDR2 YYDKDF (reference sequence). Trimming took 0 bases from V and 6 from J, leaving 12 bases between them. The CDR3 extends over 15 amino acids.